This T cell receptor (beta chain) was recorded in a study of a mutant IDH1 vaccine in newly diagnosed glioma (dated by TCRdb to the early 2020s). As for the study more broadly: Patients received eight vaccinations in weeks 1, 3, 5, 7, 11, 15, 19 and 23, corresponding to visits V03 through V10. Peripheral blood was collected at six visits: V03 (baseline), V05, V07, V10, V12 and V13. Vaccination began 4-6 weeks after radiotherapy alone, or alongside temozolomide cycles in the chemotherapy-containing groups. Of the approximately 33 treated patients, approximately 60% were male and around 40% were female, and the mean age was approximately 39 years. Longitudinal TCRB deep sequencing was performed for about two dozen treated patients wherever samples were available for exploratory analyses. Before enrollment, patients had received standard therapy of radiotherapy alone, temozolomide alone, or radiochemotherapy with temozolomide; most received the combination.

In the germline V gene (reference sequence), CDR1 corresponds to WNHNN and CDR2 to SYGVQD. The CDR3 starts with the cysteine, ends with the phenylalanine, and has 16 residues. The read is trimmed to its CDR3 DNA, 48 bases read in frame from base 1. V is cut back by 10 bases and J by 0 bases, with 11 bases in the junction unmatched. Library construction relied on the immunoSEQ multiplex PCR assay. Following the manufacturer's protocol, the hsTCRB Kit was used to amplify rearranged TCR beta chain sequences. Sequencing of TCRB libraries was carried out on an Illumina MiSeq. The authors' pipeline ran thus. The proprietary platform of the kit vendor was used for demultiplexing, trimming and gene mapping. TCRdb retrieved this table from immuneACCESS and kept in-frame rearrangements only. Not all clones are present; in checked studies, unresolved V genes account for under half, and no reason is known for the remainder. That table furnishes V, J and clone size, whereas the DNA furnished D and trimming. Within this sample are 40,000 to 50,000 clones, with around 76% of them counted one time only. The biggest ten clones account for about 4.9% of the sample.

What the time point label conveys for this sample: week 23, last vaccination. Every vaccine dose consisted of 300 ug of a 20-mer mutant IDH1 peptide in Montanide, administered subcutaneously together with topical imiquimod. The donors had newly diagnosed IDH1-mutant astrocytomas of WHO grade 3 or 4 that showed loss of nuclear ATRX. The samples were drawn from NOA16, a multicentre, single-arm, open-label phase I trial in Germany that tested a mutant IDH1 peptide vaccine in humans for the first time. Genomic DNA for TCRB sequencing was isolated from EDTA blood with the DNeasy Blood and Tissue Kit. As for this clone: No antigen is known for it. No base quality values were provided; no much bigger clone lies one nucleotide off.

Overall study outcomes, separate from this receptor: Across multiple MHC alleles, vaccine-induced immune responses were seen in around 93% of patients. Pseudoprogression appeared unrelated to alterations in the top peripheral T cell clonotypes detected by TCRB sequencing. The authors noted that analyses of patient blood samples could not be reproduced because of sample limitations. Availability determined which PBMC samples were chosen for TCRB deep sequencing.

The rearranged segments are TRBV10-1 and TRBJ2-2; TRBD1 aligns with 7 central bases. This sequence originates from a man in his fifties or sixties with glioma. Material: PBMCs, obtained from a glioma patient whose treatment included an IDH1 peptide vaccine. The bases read TGCGCCACCCAACGCCGACAGGGTCCGAACACCGGGGAGCTGTTTTTT. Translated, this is CATQRRQGPNTGELFF.